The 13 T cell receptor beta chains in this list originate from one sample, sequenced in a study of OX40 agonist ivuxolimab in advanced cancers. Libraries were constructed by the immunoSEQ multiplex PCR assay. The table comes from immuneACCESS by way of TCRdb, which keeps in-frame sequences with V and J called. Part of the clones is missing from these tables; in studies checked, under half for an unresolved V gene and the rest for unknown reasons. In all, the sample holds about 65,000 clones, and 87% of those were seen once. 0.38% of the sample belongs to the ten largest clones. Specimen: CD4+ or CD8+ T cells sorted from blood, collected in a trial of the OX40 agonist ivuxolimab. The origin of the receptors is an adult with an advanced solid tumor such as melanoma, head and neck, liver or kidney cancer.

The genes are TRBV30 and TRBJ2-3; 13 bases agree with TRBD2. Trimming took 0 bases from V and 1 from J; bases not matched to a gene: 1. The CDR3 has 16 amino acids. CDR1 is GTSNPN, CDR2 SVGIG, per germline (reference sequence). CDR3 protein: CAWSVGTSGGTDTQYF. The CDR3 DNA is TGTGCCTGGAGTGTTGGGACTAGCGGGGGCACAGATACGCAGTATTTT.

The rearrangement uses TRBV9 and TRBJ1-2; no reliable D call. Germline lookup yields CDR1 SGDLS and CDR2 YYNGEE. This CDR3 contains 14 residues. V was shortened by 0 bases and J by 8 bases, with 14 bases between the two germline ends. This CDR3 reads CASSVVDGLGGYTF. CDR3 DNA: TGTGCCAGCAGCGTAGTGGACGGGCTCGGGGGCTACACCTTC.

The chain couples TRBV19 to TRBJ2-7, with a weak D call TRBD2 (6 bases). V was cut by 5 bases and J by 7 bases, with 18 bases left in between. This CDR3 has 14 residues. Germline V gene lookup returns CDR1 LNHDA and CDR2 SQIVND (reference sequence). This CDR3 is CASSPGTAPLEQYF. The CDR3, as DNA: TGTGCCAGTAGTCCTGGGACTGCTCCTCTTGAGCAGTACTTC.

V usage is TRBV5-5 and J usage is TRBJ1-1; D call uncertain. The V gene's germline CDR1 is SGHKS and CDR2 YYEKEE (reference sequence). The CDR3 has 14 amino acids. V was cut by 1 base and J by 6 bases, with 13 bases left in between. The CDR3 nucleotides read TGTGCCAGCAGCTTGAACGATGATTGGGCTGAAGCTTTCTTT. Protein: CASSLNDDWAEAFF.

CDR3 sequence: CASSNPGGIDGYTF. The CDR3 coding sequence is TGTGCCAGCAGTAACCCCGGGGGGATCGATGGCTACACCTTC. The chain uses TRBV2 and TRBJ1-2; maybe TRBD1 (5 bases). The CDR3 covers 14 residues. V lost 5 bases, J lost 6 bases, and 16 bases lay in between. The germline V gene encodes CDR1 SNHLY and CDR2 FYNNEI.

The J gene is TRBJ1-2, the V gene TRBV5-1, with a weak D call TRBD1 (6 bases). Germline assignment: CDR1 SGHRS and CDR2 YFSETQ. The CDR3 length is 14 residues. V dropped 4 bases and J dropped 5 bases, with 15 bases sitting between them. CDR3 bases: TGCGCCAGCAGCCCCGAAGGGACAACTTATGGCTACACCTTC. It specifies CASSPEGTTYGYTF. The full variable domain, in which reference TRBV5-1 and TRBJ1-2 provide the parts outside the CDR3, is KAGVTQTPRYLIKTRGQQVTLSCSPISGHRSVSWYQQTPGQGLQFLFEYFSETQRNKGNFPGRFSGRQFSNSRSEMNVSTLELGDSALYLCASSPEGTTYGYTFGSGTRLTVV.

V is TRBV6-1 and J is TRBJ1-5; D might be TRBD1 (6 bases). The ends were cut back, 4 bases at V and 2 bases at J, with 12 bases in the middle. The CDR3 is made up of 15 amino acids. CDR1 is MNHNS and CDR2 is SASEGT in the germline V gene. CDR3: CASSAQGNGNQPQHF. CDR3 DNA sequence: TGTGCCAGCAGTGCCCAGGGGAACGGCAATCAGCCCCAGCATTTT.

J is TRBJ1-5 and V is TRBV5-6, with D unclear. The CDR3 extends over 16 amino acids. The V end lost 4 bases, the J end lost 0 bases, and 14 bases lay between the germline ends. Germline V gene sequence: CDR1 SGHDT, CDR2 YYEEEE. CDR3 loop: CASSLGGRFSNQPQHF. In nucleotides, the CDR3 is TGTGCCAGCAGCCTGGGAGGCCGGTTTAGCAATCAGCCCCAGCATTTT.

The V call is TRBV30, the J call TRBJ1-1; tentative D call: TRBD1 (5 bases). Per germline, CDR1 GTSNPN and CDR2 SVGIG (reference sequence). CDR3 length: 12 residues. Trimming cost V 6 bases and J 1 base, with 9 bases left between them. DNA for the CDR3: TGTGCCTGCCAACAGGAGAACACTGAAGCTTTCTTT. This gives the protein CACQQENTEAFF.

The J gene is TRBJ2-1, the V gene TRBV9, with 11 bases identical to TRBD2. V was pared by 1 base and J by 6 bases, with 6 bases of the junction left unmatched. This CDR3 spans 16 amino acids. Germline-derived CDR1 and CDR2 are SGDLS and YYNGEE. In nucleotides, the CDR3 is TGTGCCAGCAGCGTAAGGTTAGCGGGGGGGCCCAATGAGCAGTTCTTC. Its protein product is CASSVRLAGGPNEQFF.

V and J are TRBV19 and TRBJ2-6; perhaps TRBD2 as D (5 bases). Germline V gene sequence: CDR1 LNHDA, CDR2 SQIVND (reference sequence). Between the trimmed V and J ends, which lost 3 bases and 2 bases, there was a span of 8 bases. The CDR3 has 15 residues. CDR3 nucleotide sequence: TGTGCCAGTAGTATCCGGGATCCTGGGGCCAACGTCCTGACTTTC. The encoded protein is CASSIRDPGANVLTF.

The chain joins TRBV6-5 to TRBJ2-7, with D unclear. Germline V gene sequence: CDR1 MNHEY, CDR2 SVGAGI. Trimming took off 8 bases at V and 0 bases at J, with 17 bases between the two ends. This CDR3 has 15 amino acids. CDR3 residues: CASRRKGGSSYEQYF. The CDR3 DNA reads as TGTGCCAGCCGACGTAAGGGCGGTAGCTCCTACGAGCAGTACTTC.

CDR3 loop: CASSLSGSSEQFF. For the CDR3, the DNA is TGTGCCAGCTCACTCTCAGGTAGCAGTGAGCAGTTCTTC. The chain is built from TRBV18 and TRBJ2-1; D remains unclear. The CDR3 covers 13 residues. The germline V and J ends were trimmed by 4 bases and 9 bases, with 13 bases remaining between them. CDR1 is KGHSH and CDR2 is LQKENI in the germline V gene.